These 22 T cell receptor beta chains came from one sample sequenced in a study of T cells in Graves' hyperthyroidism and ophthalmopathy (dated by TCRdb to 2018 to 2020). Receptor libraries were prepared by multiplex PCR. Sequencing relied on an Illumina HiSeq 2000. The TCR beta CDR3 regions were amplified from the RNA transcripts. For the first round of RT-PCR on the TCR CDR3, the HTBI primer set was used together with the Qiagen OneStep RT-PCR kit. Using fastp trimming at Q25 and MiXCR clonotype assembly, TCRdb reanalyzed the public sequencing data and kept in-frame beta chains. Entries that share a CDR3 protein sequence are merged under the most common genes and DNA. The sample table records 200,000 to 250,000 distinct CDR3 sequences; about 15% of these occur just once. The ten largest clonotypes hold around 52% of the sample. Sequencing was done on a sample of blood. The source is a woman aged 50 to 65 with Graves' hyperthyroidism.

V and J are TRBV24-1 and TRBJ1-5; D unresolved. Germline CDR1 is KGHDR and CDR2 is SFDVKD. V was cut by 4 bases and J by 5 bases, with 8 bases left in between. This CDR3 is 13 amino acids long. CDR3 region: CATSDRYDQPQHF. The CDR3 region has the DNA TGTGCCACCAGTGACAGGTACGATCAGCCCCAGCATTTT.

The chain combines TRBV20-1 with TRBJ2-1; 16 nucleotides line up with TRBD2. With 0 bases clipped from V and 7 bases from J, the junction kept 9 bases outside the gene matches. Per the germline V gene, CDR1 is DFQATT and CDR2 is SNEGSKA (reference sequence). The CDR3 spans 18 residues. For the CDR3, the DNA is TGCAGTGCTAGAGATGGGACTAGCGGGAGGGCCGGGTGGAATGAGCAGTTCTTC. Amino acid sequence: CSARDGTSGRAGWNEQFF.

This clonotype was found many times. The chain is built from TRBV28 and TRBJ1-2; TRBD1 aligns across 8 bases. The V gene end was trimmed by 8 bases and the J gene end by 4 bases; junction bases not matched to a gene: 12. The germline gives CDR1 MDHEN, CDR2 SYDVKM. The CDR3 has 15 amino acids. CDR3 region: CASGDRGPLAYGYTF. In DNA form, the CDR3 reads TGTGCCAGCGGCGACAGGGGCCCCCTGGCCTATGGCTACACCTTC.

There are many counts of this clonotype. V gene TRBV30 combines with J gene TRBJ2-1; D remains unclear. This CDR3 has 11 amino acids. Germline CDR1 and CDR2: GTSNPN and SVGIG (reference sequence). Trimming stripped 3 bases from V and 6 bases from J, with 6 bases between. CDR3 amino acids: CAWSPINEQFF. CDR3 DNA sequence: TGTGCCTGGAGCCCAATCAATGAGCAGTTCTTC.

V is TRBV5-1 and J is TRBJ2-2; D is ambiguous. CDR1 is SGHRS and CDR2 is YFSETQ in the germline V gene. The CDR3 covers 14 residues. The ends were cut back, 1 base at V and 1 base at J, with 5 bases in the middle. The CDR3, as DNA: TGCGCCAGCAGCTTGTCAGGGAACACCGGGGAGCTGTTTTTT. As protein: CASSLSGNTGELFF.

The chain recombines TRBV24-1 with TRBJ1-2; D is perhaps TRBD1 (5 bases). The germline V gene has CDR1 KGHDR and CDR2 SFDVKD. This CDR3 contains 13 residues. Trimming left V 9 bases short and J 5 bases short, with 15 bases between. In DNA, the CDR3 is TGTGCCACCGGTCGACAGCCTCCTTATGGCTACACCTTC. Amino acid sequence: CATGRQPPYGYTF.

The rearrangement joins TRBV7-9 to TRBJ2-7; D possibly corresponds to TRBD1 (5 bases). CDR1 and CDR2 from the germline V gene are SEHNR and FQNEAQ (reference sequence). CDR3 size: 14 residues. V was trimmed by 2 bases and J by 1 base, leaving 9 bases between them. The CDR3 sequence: CASSLSAGSYEQYF. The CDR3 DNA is TGTGCCAGCAGCTTATCAGCAGGGTCCTACGAGCAGTACTTC.

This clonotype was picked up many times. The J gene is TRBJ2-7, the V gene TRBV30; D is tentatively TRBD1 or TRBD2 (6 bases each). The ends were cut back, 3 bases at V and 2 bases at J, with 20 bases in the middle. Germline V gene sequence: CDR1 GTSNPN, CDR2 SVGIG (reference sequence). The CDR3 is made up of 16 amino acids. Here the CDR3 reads CAWSFTGAGRTYEQYF. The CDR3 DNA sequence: TGTGCCTGGAGCTTCACGGGGGCAGGGAGAACCTACGAGCAGTACTTC. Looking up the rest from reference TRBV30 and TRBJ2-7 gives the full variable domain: SQTIHQWPATLVQPVGSPLSLECTVEGTSNPNLYWYRQAAGRGLQLLFYSVGIGQISSEVPQNLSASRPQDRQFILSSKKLLLSDSGFYLCAWSFTGAGRTYEQYFGPGTRLTVT.

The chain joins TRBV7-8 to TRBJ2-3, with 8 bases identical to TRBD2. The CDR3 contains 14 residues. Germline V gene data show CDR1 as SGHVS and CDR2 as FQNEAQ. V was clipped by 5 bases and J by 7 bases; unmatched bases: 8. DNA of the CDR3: TGTGCCAGCAGCCCCCTTCGTAGCGGGAATACGCAGTATTTT. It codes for CASSPLRSGNTQYF.

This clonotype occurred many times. As DNA, the CDR3 is TGTGCCAGCAGCCAACAGTCGAGTGTGGGGTATGGCTACACCTTC. Residues: CASSQQSSVGYGYTF. V and J are TRBV3-1 and TRBJ1-2; D is unclear. CDR1 is LGHDT, CDR2 YNNKEL, per germline (reference sequence). Deletions cut 2 bases from V and 5 bases from J, with 15 bases between. The CDR3 loop spans 15 amino acids.

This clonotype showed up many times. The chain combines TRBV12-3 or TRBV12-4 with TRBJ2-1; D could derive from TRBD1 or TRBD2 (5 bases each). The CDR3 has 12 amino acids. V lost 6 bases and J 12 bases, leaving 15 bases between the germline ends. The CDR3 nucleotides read TGTGCCAGCAGCCTCGGGACCCAAGGGCAGTTCTTC. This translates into CASSLGTQGQFF.

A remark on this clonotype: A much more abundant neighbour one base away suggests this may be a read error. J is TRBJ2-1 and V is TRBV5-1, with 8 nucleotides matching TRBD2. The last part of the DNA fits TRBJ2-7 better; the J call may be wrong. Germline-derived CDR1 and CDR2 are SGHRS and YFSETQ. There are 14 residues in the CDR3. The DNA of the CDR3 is TGCGCCAGCAGCTTGGGCGGGAGGCTGAATGAGCAGTACTTC. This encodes CASSLGGRLNEQYF.

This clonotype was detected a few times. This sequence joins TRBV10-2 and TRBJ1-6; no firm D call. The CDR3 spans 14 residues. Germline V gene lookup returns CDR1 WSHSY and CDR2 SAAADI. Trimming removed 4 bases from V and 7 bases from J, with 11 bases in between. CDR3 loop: CASSASRLNSPLHF. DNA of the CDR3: TGCGCCAGCAGTGCCAGCAGATTGAATTCACCCCTCCACTTT.

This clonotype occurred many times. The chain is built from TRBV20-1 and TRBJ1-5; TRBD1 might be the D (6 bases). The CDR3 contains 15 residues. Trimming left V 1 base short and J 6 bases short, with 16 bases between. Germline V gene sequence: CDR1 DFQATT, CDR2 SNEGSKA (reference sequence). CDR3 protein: CSARASVQGGQPQHF. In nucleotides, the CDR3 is TGCAGTGCTAGAGCCTCTGTACAGGGAGGTCAGCCCCAGCATTTT.

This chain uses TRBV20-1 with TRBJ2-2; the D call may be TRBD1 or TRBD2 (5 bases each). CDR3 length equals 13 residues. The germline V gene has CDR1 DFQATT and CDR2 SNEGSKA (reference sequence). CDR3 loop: CPVRGTNTGELFF. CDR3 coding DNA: TGCCCAGTGAGGGGCACGAACACCGGGGAGCTGTTTTTT.

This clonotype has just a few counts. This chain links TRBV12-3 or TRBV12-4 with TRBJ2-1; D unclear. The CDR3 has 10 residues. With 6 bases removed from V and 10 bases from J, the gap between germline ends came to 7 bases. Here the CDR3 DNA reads TGTGCCAGCAGAGGACGAGAGCAGTTCTTC. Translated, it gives CASRGREQFF.

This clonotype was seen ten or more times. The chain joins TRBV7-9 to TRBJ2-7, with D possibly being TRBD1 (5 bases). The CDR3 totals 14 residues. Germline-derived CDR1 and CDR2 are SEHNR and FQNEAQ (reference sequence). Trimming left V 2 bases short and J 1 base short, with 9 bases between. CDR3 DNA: TGTGCCAGCAGCTTACCACAGGCATCCTACGAGCAGTACTTC. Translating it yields CASSLPQASYEQYF.

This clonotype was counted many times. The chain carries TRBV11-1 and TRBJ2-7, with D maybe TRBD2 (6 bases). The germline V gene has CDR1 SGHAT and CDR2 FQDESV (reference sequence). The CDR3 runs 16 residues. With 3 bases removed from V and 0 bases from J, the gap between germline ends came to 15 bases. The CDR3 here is CASSLGLTVSSYEQYF. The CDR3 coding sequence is TGTGCCAGCAGCTTGGGACTGACCGTGAGCTCCTACGAGCAGTACTTC.

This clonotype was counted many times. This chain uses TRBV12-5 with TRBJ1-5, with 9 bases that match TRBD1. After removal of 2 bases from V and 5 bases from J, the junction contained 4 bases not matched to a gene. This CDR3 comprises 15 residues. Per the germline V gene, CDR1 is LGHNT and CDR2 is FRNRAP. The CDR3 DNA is TGTGCTAGTGGTTTGTCGGGGACAGGGTATCAGCCCCAGCATTTT. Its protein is CASGLSGTGYQPQHF.

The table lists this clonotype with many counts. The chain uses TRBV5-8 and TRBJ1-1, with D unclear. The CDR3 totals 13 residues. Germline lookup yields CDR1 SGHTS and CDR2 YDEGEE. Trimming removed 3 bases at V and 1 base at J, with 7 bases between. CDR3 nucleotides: TGTGCCAGCAGCTACCGAGGGAACACTGAAGCTTTCTTT. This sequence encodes CASSYRGNTEAFF. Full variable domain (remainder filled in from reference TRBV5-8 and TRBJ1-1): EAGVTQSPTHLIKTRGQQATLRCSPISGHTSVYWYQQALGLGLQFLLWYDEGEERNRGNFPPRFSGRQFPNYSSELNVNALELEDSALYLCASSYRGNTEAFFGQGTRLTVV.

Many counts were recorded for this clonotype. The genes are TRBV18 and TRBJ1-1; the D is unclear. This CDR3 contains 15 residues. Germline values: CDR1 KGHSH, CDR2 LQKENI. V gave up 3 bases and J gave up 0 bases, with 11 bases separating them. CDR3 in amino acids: CASSPLGGMNTEAFF. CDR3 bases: TGTGCCAGCTCACCCTTGGGCGGAATGAACACTGAAGCTTTCTTT.

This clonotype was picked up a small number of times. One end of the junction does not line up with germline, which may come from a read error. The DNA of the CDR3 is TGTGCCAGTAGAAGGGGGGCGTCGAGCTCCTACACTGAGCAGTTCTTC. Translation gives CASRRGASSSYTEQFF. The chain recombines TRBV19 with TRBJ2-1; D is perhaps TRBD1 or TRBD2 (6 bases each). The CDR3 is 16 residues long. The germline V gene encodes CDR1 LNHDA and CDR2 SQIVND (reference sequence).